This is a list of T cell receptor beta chains from one sample in a study of blood T cell repertoires in COVID-19. Sequenced by immunoSEQ multiplex PCR; TCRdb stores in-frame clones only, minus some. In the table there are tens of thousands of clones, around 86% of which are singletons. The specimen sequenced was peripheral blood. These receptor sequences come from a woman over 75 with active or convalescent COVID-19. Both conserved end residues are part of each CDR3. The D gene is left open where the match is weak. Expanded clones are given a class, and other clones once, few, many or no size at all.

abundance	v_gene	d_gene	j_gene	CDR3aa	CDR3nt
-	TRBV6-5	TRBD2	TRBJ2-6	CASASGLSGANVLTF	TGTGCCAGCGCTAGCGGCCTCTCTGGGGCCAACGTCCTGACTTTC
once	TRBV7-3	-	TRBJ2-3	CASSYIDGGSTDTQYF	TGTGCCAGCAGCTACATCGACGGGGGTTCCACAGATACGCAGTATTTT
-	TRBV6-5	TRBD1	TRBJ2-7	CASSLTGTYEQYF	TGTGCCAGCAGTCTGACAGGGACCTACGAGCAGTACTTC
few	TRBV6-6	-	TRBJ1-4	CASRQDLGVGNEKLFF	TGTGCCAGCAGACAGGACCTAGGGGTCGGTAATGAAAAACTGTTTTTT
-	TRBV6-2/TRBV6-3	-	TRBJ2-5	CASSYWTQETQYF	TGTGCCAGCAGTTATTGGACACAAGAGACCCAGTACTTC
-	TRBV12-3/TRBV12-4	-	TRBJ2-1	CASSLLNEQFF	TGTGCCAGCAGTTTACTGAATGAGCAGTTCTTC
-	TRBV6-6	TRBD1	TRBJ2-7	CASSSPGQGVEQYF	TGTGCCAGCAGCTCTCCGGGACAGGGGGTCGAGCAGTACTTC
few	TRBV29-1	-	TRBJ1-3	CSVVTVGNTIYF	TGCAGCGTTGTAACGGTTGGAAACACCATATATTTT
-	TRBV19	-	TRBJ2-3	CASSLSGIGADTQYF	TGTGCCAGTAGTCTCTCGGGGATTGGGGCAGATACGCAGTATTTT
-	TRBV18	-	TRBJ2-1	CASSPYGSTGNEQFF	TGTGCCAGCTCACCTTACGGGAGTACTGGCAATGAGCAGTTCTTC
-	TRBV6-5	TRBD1	TRBJ1-5	CASSYDRELNQPQHF	TGTGCCAGCAGCTACGACAGGGAGTTGAATCAGCCCCAGCATTTT
once	TRBV2	TRBD1	TRBJ2-2	CASGGQGAGAGELFF	TGTGCCAGCGGGGGACAGGGTGCAGGGGCCGGGGAGCTGTTTTTT
-	TRBV6-2/TRBV6-3	-	TRBJ2-4	CASSLEGGGALGSEYF	TGTGCCAGCAGTTTAGAGGGGGGGGGCGCTTTGGGTTCGGAGTACTTC
-	TRBV6-5	-	TRBJ2-1	CASSAISYNEQFF	TGTGCCAGCTCTGCGATCTCCTACAATGAGCAGTTCTTC
once	TRBV7-9	TRBD1	TRBJ1-2	CASSEINRGGYTF	TGTGCCAGCAGCGAGATCAACAGGGGTGGCTACACCTTC
many	TRBV4-3	TRBD1	TRBJ2-5	CASSPYRGPPAQYF	TGCGCCAGCAGCCCCTACAGGGGTCCCCCGGCCCAGTACTTC
-	TRBV6-5	-	TRBJ1-1	CASSSSQGNTEAFF	TGTGCCAGCAGTTCTTCTCAGGGGAACACTGAAGCTTTCTTT
once	TRBV6-1	-	TRBJ2-2	CASSDYSRNTGELFF	TGTGCCAGCAGTGATTACAGCAGGAACACCGGGGAGCTGTTTTTT
-	TRBV7-2	-	TRBJ1-4	CASSLAGRGIRNEKLFF	TGTGCCAGCAGCTTAGCAGGGCGGGGTATACGAAACGAAAAACTGTTTTTT
-	TRBV5-1	-	TRBJ2-3	CASKGVSTDTQYF	TGCGCCAGCAAAGGGGTGAGCACAGATACGCAGTATTTT
-	TRBV19	TRBD1	TRBJ2-2	CASQTRDRATNTGELFF	TGTGCCAGTCAAACCCGGGACAGGGCTACGAACACCGGGGAGCTGTTTTTT
-	TRBV5-1	-	TRBJ2-7	CASSPDSTSYEQYF	TGCGCCAGCAGCCCGGACAGCACCTCCTACGAGCAGTACTTC
-	TRBV2	TRBD1	TRBJ1-5	CASSSRTGDHNQPQHF	TGTGCCAGCAGTAGTCGGACAGGGGACCACAATCAGCCCCAGCATTTT